This paragraph covers one T cell receptor beta chain sequence. The target antigen is unknown. Profiled with immunoSEQ multiplex PCR; TCRdb holds only in-frame clones, not every one. The sample has approximately 500,000 clones; roughly 80% are singletons. This sample is part of a study of shared clonotypes between healthy human individuals. Study-wide points: What limited the represented genetic and exposure-history diversity was the small number of donors.

With unsorted samples, genomic DNA was obtained from 89 million or so PBMCs. V lost 4 bases to trimming and J lost 0 bases, with 9 bases between them. The germline V gene encodes CDR1 LNHDA and CDR2 SQIVND (reference sequence). This CDR3 contains 15 residues. Sample: PBMCs. The chain carries TRBV19 and TRBJ1-4, with D uncertain. The receptor's source is a woman aged 40 to 50 in good health. Some clones in this sample may be carry-over from other donors' samples. CDR3 protein: CASSTSRPTNEKLFF. The CDR3 DNA sequence: TGTGCCAGTAGTACCTCACGACCAACTAATGAAAAACTGTTTTTT.